This passage covers 26 T cell receptor beta chains from one sample sequenced in a study of Tregs in tolerant kidney transplant recipients. Here immunoSEQ multiplex PCR was the method, and the copy in TCRdb shows in-frame clones only, minus some. The sample consists of some 100,000 clones, about 90% of them appearing once. Sequencing was carried out using CD4+ T cells from blood. The receptors stem from a human donor in good health.

The CDR3 spells CASSYGQVGRTEAFF. CDR3 bases: TGCGCCAGCAGCTACGGACAGGTGGGGAGGACTGAAGCTTTCTTT. This sequence joins TRBV5-1 and TRBJ1-1, with 7 bases that match TRBD1. Losses at the gene ends were 3 bases for V and 5 bases for J; bases not matched to a gene: 10. Germline CDR1 is SGHRS and CDR2 is YFSETQ. CDR3 length: 15 amino acids.

This chain uses TRBV19 with TRBJ1-2; D not resolved. The V end lost 7 bases, the J end lost 3 bases, and 24 bases lay between the germline ends. This CDR3 comprises 17 residues. Germline V gene lookup returns CDR1 LNHDA and CDR2 SQIVND (reference sequence). Here the CDR3 reads CASTDGSRPVRDYGYTF. The CDR3 bases are TGTGCCAGTACCGATGGGAGCAGACCCGTGAGAGACTATGGCTACACCTTC.

V and J are TRBV9 and TRBJ1-1; D not certain. The ends were cut back, 4 bases at V and 3 bases at J, with 19 bases in the middle. CDR1 and CDR2 (germline): SGDLS, YYNGEE. This CDR3 is 16 amino acids long. DNA for the CDR3: TGTGCCAGCAGCCTCAGGCGTCCGGAACGGGACACTGAAGCTTTCTTT. Its translation is CASSLRRPERDTEAFF.

The chain joins TRBV11-2 to TRBJ2-2; TRBD1 agrees at 9 bases. The CDR3 totals 16 residues. Germline CDR1 reads SGHAT; CDR2 reads FQNNGV. The V segment lost 1 base and the J segment 7 bases; nucleotides outside the gene matches: 7. The CDR3 protein is CASSLGRGTGNGELFF. For the CDR3, the DNA is TGTGCCAGCAGCTTAGGGAGAGGGACAGGGAACGGGGAGCTGTTTTTT.

The gene calls are TRBV7-3 and TRBJ2-1; 12 nucleotides agree with TRBD2. The CDR3 is 16 residues long. Per the germline V gene, CDR1 is SGHTA and CDR2 is FQGTGA. The junction had 5 bases not matched to a gene; V was cut back by 5 bases and J by 3 bases. In DNA form, the CDR3 reads TGTGCCAGCAGCGGGGGACTAGCGGGCCTCTACAATGAGCAGTTCTTC. As protein: CASSGGLAGLYNEQFF.

J is TRBJ2-1 and V is TRBV14; TRBD2 matches 11 bases. Germline V gene sequence: CDR1 SGHDN, CDR2 FVKESK. Trimming at V came to 5 bases and at J to 2 bases, leaving 5 bases not matched to a gene. The CDR3 contains 16 residues. This CDR3 is CASSSPGLAAYNEQFF. As DNA, the CDR3 is TGTGCCAGCAGCTCGCCGGGACTAGCGGCCTACAATGAGCAGTTCTTC.

This chain links TRBV5-6 with TRBJ1-5, with 7 positions matching TRBD1. Germline CDR1 SGHDT, CDR2 YYEEEE. The CDR3 runs to 16 residues. Germline trimming cut 0 bases from V and 5 bases from J; bases unmatched to any gene: 8. Here the CDR3 DNA reads TGTGCCAGCAGCTTGGATCCGACAGGGTATCATCAGCCCCAGCATTTT. Its translation: CASSLDPTGYHQPQHF.

The genes are TRBV5-1 and TRBJ2-5, with TRBD1 identical over 12 bases. CDR1 and CDR2 from the germline V gene are SGHRS and YFSETQ. The CDR3 length is 18 residues. V gave up 0 bases and J gave up 2 bases; unmatched junction bases: 8. This chain's CDR3 is CASSLVGTGGLDQETQYF. The CDR3 DNA sequence: TGCGCCAGCAGCTTGGTTGGGACAGGGGGCCTGGATCAAGAGACCCAGTACTTC.

Here the CDR3 DNA reads TGCGCCAGCAGCTTGGGCGGGGTGAGGGCCTACGAGCAGTACTTC. Protein sequence: CASSLGGVRAYEQYF. The chain links TRBV5-1 to TRBJ2-7; D is possibly TRBD2 (6 bases). This CDR3 contains 15 residues. Germline V lookup: CDR1 SGHRS, CDR2 YFSETQ. Trimming removed 0 bases from V and 2 bases from J, with 12 bases in between.

The CDR3 nucleotides are TGTGCCAGCAGTGGCGGGACAGGGGGTTTGGGTAACTATGGCTACACCTTC. Encoded protein: CASSGGTGGLGNYGYTF. V and J are TRBV27 and TRBJ1-2; the match to TRBD1 covers 11 bases. CDR3 length equals 17 residues. CDR1 is MNHEY and CDR2 is SMNVEV in the germline V gene (reference sequence). V trimming: 5 bases; J trimming: 1 base; junction bases outside the gene matches: 9.

The rearrangement joins TRBV28 to TRBJ1-2, with a tentative D call TRBD1 (5 bases). The length of the CDR3 is 14 residues. V was trimmed by 4 bases and J by 2 bases, leaving 11 bases between them. The germline CDR1 and CDR2 sequences are MDHEN and SYDVKM. CDR3 bases: TGTGCCAGCAGTTATGGGGGGGAGAACTATGGCTACACCTTC. Protein product: CASSYGGENYGYTF.

The rearrangement joins TRBV25-1 to TRBJ1-1; weak D call: TRBD1 (5 bases). V was clipped by 1 base and J by 8 bases, with 8 bases between them. Germline CDR1 MGHDK, CDR2 SYGVNS. The CDR3 has 12 amino acids. The CDR3 DNA reads as TGTGCCAGCAGTGAATTGGGGGTGGAAGCTTTCTTT. It is translated as CASSELGVEAFF.

The V gene is TRBV6-1, the J gene TRBJ2-7; D remains ambiguous. The CDR3 has 13 amino acids. V was trimmed by 4 bases and J by 3 bases, leaving 10 bases between them. Germline assignment: CDR1 MNHNS and CDR2 SASEGT. The CDR3 region is CASSGGSFYEQYF. The CDR3 nucleotides are TGTGCCAGCAGTGGTGGGTCCTTCTACGAGCAGTACTTC.

The CDR3 DNA is TGTGCCAGCAGTCTCTTCGGGGGTAGAGAAAACACCATATATTTT. Amino acids: CASSLFGGRENTIYF. The chain couples TRBV27 to TRBJ1-3; a weak D match, TRBD1 (5 bases). CDR1 and CDR2 from the germline V gene are MNHEY and SMNVEV (reference sequence). V lost 5 bases, J lost 6 bases, and 17 bases lay in between. The CDR3 spans 15 residues.

J is TRBJ1-1 and V is TRBV6-1; D possibly corresponds to TRBD1 (6 bases). The germline V and J ends were trimmed by 1 base and 4 bases, with 16 bases remaining between them. The germline V gene has CDR1 MNHNS and CDR2 SASEGT. This CDR3 contains 16 residues. The CDR3 DNA follows: TGTGCCAGCAGTGAAGAGGGGGGGCTATTCGGCACTGAAGCTTTCTTT. The encoded protein is CASSEEGGLFGTEAFF.

The rearrangement joins TRBV6-1 to TRBJ2-7, with D tentatively TRBD1 or TRBD2 (5 bases each). Germline V gene data show CDR1 as MNHNS and CDR2 as SASEGT. This CDR3 spans 14 amino acids. V was clipped by 8 bases and J by 0 bases, with 14 bases between them. CDR3 amino acids: CASYLKGSSYEQYF. CDR3 DNA sequence: TGTGCCAGCTACCTTAAGGGGAGCTCCTACGAGCAGTACTTC.

The rearrangement uses TRBV4-1 and TRBJ1-2, with unresolved D. The CDR3 is made up of 15 amino acids. The V gene's germline CDR1 is MGHRA and CDR2 YSYEKL. Trimming stripped 4 bases from V and 2 bases from J, with 14 bases between. CDR3 sequence reads: CASSLPWEMNYGYTF. The CDR3 DNA is TGCGCCAGCAGCCTACCGTGGGAGATGAACTATGGCTACACCTTC.

The chain uses TRBV11-2 and TRBJ2-7, with TRBD2 matching over 12 bases. The V and J ends lost 5 bases and 4 bases, in that order; junction bases with no gene match: 3. The CDR3 runs to 14 residues. Germline V gene lookup returns CDR1 SGHAT and CDR2 FQNNGV. The CDR3 coding sequence is TGTGCCAGCAGCCCCCTAGCGGGGGGGTACGAGCAGTACTTC. Residues: CASSPLAGGYEQYF. Supplemented by reference TRBV11-2 and TRBJ2-7, the full variable domain reads EAGVAQSPRYKIIEKRQSVAFWCNPISGHATLYWYQQILGQGPKLLIQFQNNGVVDDSQLPKDRFSAERLKGVDSTLKIQPAKLEDSAVYLCASSPLAGGYEQYFGPGTRLTVT.

The chain links TRBV2 to TRBJ1-6; possible D gene TRBD1, 6 bases. V was pared by 7 bases and J by 9 bases, with 13 bases between. The CDR3 spans 13 residues. Germline V lookup: CDR1 SNHLY, CDR2 FYNNEI. The CDR3 region has the DNA TGTGCCAGCATTGGGACACAAGCTTCACCCCTCCACTTT. Protein sequence: CASIGTQASPLHF.

The chain is built from TRBV6-5 and TRBJ1-3; maybe TRBD1 (6 bases). The length of the CDR3 is 16 residues. Deletions cut 0 bases from V and 5 bases from J, with 14 bases between. Germline CDR1 and CDR2: MNHEY and SVGAGI. DNA of the CDR3: TGTGCCAGCAGTTACTCGATGTGGGGGGCTAGAAACACCATATATTTT. Encoded protein: CASSYSMWGARNTIYF.

V usage is TRBV11-2 and J usage is TRBJ2-2; tentative D call: TRBD1 (6 bases). From germline, CDR1 is SGHAT and CDR2 FQNNGV. Trimming removed 3 bases at V and 3 bases at J, with 17 bases between. CDR3 length equals 17 residues. The CDR3 DNA reads as TGTGCCAGCAGCTTTACCACCGGGGCAGGGGACACCGGGGAGCTGTTTTTT. Translating gives CASSFTTGAGDTGELFF.

This clone was seen just once. The V gene is TRBV10-2, the J gene TRBJ1-1; TRBD1 might be the D (5 bases). The CDR3 loop spans 14 amino acids. Germline assignment: CDR1 WSHSY and CDR2 SAAADI. Trimming removed 8 bases from V and 1 base from J, with 14 bases in between. Here the CDR3 reads CASAGRTPNTEAFF. CDR3 bases: TGCGCCAGCGCCGGCCGGACACCGAACACTGAAGCTTTCTTT.

In DNA, the CDR3 is TGCGCCAGCAGACCCGGACAGGGGCGAGAGACCCAGTACTTC. Encoded protein: CASRPGQGRETQYF. This chain connects TRBV5-1 to TRBJ2-5; 9 bases fit TRBD1. The V and J ends lost 5 bases and 4 bases, in that order; junction bases with no gene match: 6. CDR1 and CDR2 from the germline V gene are SGHRS and YFSETQ. The CDR3 loop spans 14 amino acids.

This chain uses TRBV5-4 with TRBJ1-2, with D uncertain. Trimming removed 0 bases from V and 0 bases from J, with 3 bases in between. The CDR3 loop spans 13 amino acids. Germline V gene sequence: CDR1 SGHNT, CDR2 YYREEE (reference sequence). The chain's CDR3 is CASSLVTNYGYTF. The CDR3 DNA sequence: TGTGCCAGCAGCTTGGTAACTAACTATGGCTACACCTTC.

This sequence joins TRBV7-9 and TRBJ2-5, with D uncertain. The ends were cut back, 5 bases at V and 7 bases at J, with 20 bases in the middle. The CDR3 has 15 residues. Per the germline V gene, CDR1 is SEHNR and CDR2 is FQNEAQ (reference sequence). CDR3 sequence reads: CASSPSASLGRTQYF. CDR3 nucleotides: TGTGCCAGCAGCCCCAGCGCCTCCCTAGGCAGGACCCAGTACTTC.

CDR3 amino acids: CASSLGRVGEKLFF. Here the CDR3 DNA reads TGCGCCAGCAGCTTGGGGAGGGTTGGTGAAAAACTGTTTTTT. This chain links TRBV5-1 with TRBJ1-4; D call uncertain. The V end was cut by 0 bases, the J end by 7 bases, with 10 bases between. Germline-derived CDR1 and CDR2 are SGHRS and YFSETQ. This CDR3 has 14 amino acids.